What follows are 13 T cell receptor beta chains derived from one specimen sequenced in a study of monozygotic twins with cystic fibrosis. The method was immunoSEQ multiplex PCR; TCRdb's version includes in-frame clones alone and lacks a portion of them. This table holds under 20,000 clones, around 97% found once. Source material: blood. Receptor source: a woman aged 30 to 39 with cystic fibrosis.

The chain employs TRBV7-2 and TRBJ1-2; tentatively, D is TRBD1 (5 bases). Per the germline V gene, CDR1 is SGHTA and CDR2 is FQGNSA. Trimming pared 2 bases from V and 6 bases from J, leaving 16 bases between. The CDR3 covers 15 residues. This CDR3 reads CASSLRRGEVNGYTF. The CDR3 DNA follows: TGTGCCAGCAGCTTAAGGCGAGGGGAGGTAAATGGCTACACCTTC.

The chain couples TRBV10-3 to TRBJ1-1; 7 bases are shared with TRBD1. This CDR3 is 12 amino acids long. CDR1 is ENHRY, CDR2 SYGVKD, per germline. V shed 6 bases, J shed 8 bases, and the junction held 6 bases outside the gene matches. The DNA of the CDR3 is TGTGCCATCAGCCGACAGGGATTGGAAGCTTTCTTT. Translating it yields CAISRQGLEAFF.

V gene TRBV10-3 combines with J gene TRBJ2-7; 7 bases map to TRBD1. V was pared by 4 bases and J by 3 bases, with 6 bases of the junction left unmatched. The CDR3 consists of 14 residues. The germline CDR1 and CDR2 sequences are ENHRY and SYGVKD. CDR3 nucleotides: TGTGCCATCAGTGGCGACAGGGTGGACTACGAGCAGTACTTC. Protein product: CAISGDRVDYEQYF.

The rearrangement links TRBV10-1 to TRBJ2-5; D is possibly TRBD1 (6 bases). CDR1 and CDR2 (germline): WNHNN, SYGVQD (reference sequence). V lost 5 bases to trimming and J lost 2 bases, with 9 bases between them. The CDR3 is made up of 13 amino acids. Here the CDR3 reads CASSSDRQETQYF. CDR3 DNA: TGCGCCAGCAGTTCGGACAGACAAGAGACCCAGTACTTC.

The chain has TRBV5-1 and TRBJ1-2; no definite D call. V gave up 4 bases and J gave up 4 bases, with 17 bases separating them. Germline loops: CDR1 SGHRS, CDR2 YFSETQ. This CDR3 has 15 amino acids. The CDR3 DNA is TGCGCCAGCAGCCCGAGCCAGCGGGCCCTCTATGGCTACACCTTC. Residues: CASSPSQRALYGYTF.

This rearrangement joins TRBV20-1 to TRBJ1-2; unclear D gene. The CDR3 sequence is 11 residues long. From germline, CDR1 is DFQATT and CDR2 SNEGSKA (reference sequence). V dropped 3 bases and J dropped 5 bases, with 7 bases sitting between them. CDR3 in amino acids: CSARAGYGYTF. CDR3 coding DNA: TGCAGTGCTAGGGCCGGATATGGCTACACCTTC.

The chain recombines TRBV7-2 with TRBJ2-3, with 11 bases aligning to TRBD2. CDR1 and CDR2 (germline): SGHTA, FQGNSA. There are 16 residues in the CDR3. V lost 3 bases and J lost 4; bases outside the gene matches: 6. CDR3 protein: CASSFRLAGPADTQYF. CDR3 sequence (DNA): TGTGCCAGCAGCTTCCGACTAGCGGGGCCTGCAGATACGCAGTATTTT. The whole variable domain, filled in from reference TRBV7-2 and TRBJ2-3, reads GAGVSQSPSNKVTEKGKDVELRCDPISGHTALYWYRQSLGQGLEFLIYFQGNSAPDKSGLPSDRFSAERTGGSVSTLTIQRTQQEDSAVYLCASSFRLAGPADTQYFGPGTRLTVL.

The chain is built from TRBV11-2 and TRBJ2-5; the D is unclear. The ends were cut back, 2 bases at V and 0 bases at J, with 4 bases in the middle. CDR1 is SGHAT, CDR2 FQNNGV, per germline. The CDR3 extends over 13 amino acids. CDR3 sequence (DNA): TGTGCCAGCAGCTTACTGTACCAAGAGACCCAGTACTTC. This encodes CASSLLYQETQYF.

The gene calls are TRBV10-3 and TRBJ1-1, with D possibly TRBD1 on 6 matching bases. This CDR3 contains 15 residues. V shed 3 bases and J shed 0 bases, with 11 bases lying between them. The germline V gene has CDR1 ENHRY and CDR2 SYGVKD. The CDR3 loop is CAISDMGGLNTEAFF. The CDR3 DNA reads TGTGCCATCAGTGACATGGGGGGCCTGAACACTGAAGCTTTCTTT.

CDR3 sequence: CASTPPGGNTEAFF. CDR3 DNA sequence: TGTGCCAGCACCCCCCCCGGAGGGAACACTGAAGCTTTCTTT. The V and J genes are TRBV28 and TRBJ1-1, with D uncertain. Trimming stripped 7 bases from V and 1 base from J, with 13 bases between. This CDR3 is 14 amino acids long. Per the germline V gene, CDR1 is MDHEN and CDR2 is SYDVKM.

This clone occurred once. The J gene is TRBJ2-7, the V gene TRBV11-1, with a tentative D call TRBD2 (6 bases). Trimming pared 2 bases from V and 2 bases from J, leaving 19 bases between. The CDR3 is 17 residues long. From germline, CDR1 is SGHAT and CDR2 FQDESV (reference sequence). The CDR3 nucleotides are TGTGCCAGCAGCTTAAAAGGGGACGGGACTCGGCCCTACGAGCAGTACTTC. This codes for CASSLKGDGTRPYEQYF. Supplemented by reference TRBV11-1 and TRBJ2-7, the full variable domain reads EAEVAQSPRYKITEKSQAVAFWCDPISGHATLYWYRQILGQGPELLVQFQDESVVDDSQLPKDRFSAERLKGVDSTLKIQPAELGDSAMYLCASSLKGDGTRPYEQYFGPGTRLTVT.

V usage is TRBV5-1 and J usage is TRBJ2-5; D remains unclear. Trimming left V 4 bases short and J 4 bases short, with 8 bases between. This CDR3 spans 12 amino acids. The germline V gene encodes CDR1 SGHRS and CDR2 YFSETQ. CDR3 DNA: TGCGCCAGCAGCCTGCCCTCAGAGACCCAGTACTTC. This gives the protein CASSLPSETQYF.

Of note for this clone: At one boundary the junction diverges from the germline segment, which might be a read error. The rearrangement links TRBV6-5 to TRBJ1-2, with D perhaps TRBD1 (5 bases). Germline-derived CDR1 and CDR2 are MNHEY and SVGAGI. This CDR3 region has 11 residues. The CDR3 sequence: CASSYLTETSF. CDR3 in DNA: TGTGCCAGCAGTTACTTGACAGAGACGAGCTTC.